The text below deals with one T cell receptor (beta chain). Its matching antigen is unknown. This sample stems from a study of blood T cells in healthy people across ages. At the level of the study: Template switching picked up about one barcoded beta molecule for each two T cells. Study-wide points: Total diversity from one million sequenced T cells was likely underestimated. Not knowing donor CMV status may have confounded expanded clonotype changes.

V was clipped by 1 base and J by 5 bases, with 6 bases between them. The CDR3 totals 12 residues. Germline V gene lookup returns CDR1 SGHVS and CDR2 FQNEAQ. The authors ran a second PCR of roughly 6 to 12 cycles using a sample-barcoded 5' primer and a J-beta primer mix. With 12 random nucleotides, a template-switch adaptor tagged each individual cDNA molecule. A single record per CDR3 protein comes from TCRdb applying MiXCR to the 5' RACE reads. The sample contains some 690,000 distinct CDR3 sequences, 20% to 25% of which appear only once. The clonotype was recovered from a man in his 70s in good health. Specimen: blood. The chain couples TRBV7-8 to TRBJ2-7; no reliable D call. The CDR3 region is CASSLGSDEQYF. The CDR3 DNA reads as TGTGCCAGCAGCTTAGGGTCGGACGAGCAGTACTTC. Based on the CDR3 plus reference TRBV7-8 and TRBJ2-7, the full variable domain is GAGVSQSPRYKVAKRGQDVALRCDPISGHVSLFWYQQALGQGPEFLTYFQNEAQLDKSGLPSDRFFAERPEGSVSTLKIQRTQQEDSAVYLCASSLGSDEQYFGPGTRLTVT.